This passage covers 31 T cell receptor beta chains from one sample sequenced in a study of T-cell reconstitution after alpha-beta-depleted transplantation in children. Preparation of the TCRbeta library used unique molecular identifiers. TCRdb recomputed calls from the PCR reads with MiXCR, one row per CDR3 protein. The sample records 700,000 to 950,000 distinct CDR3 sequences, 15% to 20% being singletons. The material sequenced was PBMCs, mostly from graft donor cells, taken 360 days after TCRalphabeta/CD19-depleted stem cell transplant. The receptors derive from a male patient under 18 who had a stem cell transplant for acute lymphoblastic leukemia, so the T cells may come from the graft donor.

The chain joins TRBV20-1 to TRBJ2-7; D tentatively fits TRBD1 or TRBD2 (5 bases each). Germline assignment: CDR1 DFQATT and CDR2 SNEGSKA (reference sequence). This CDR3 region has 14 residues. The V end lost 2 bases, the J end lost 2 bases, and 13 bases lay between the germline ends. The CDR3 coding sequence is TGCAGTGCTAGATGGGGGAGTCGGGCCTACGAGCAGTACTTC. As protein: CSARWGSRAYEQYF.

The CDR3 coding sequence is TGTGCCAGCAGTTTGGTCGGGACAGGCATCTTCAATCAGCCCCAGCATTTT. Translation gives CASSLVGTGIFNQPQHF. The chain couples TRBV27 to TRBJ1-5; 8 bases match TRBD1. V shed 3 bases, J shed 3 bases, and the junction held 10 bases outside the gene matches. The germline CDR1 and CDR2 sequences are MNHEY and SMNVEV (reference sequence). This CDR3 contains 17 residues.

The rearrangement joins TRBV9 to TRBJ2-3, with 10 nucleotides matching TRBD2. This CDR3 contains 18 residues. CDR1 and CDR2 (germline): SGDLS, YYNGEE. V was pared by 0 bases and J by 6 bases, with 13 bases of the junction left unmatched. CDR3 DNA: TGTGCCAGCAGCGTAGCCCCCCCCAGCGGGAGGGCCTGGGATACGCAGTATTTT. The encoded protein is CASSVAPPSGRAWDTQYF. The full variable domain, completed using reference TRBV9 and TRBJ2-3, is DSGVTQTPKHLITATGQRVTLRCSPRSGDLSVYWYQQSLDQGLQFLIQYYNGEERAKGNILERFSAQQFPDLHSELNLSSLELGDSALYFCASSVAPPSGRAWDTQYFGPGTRLTVL.

This clonotype was observed at least ten times. The chain is built from TRBV7-8 and TRBJ2-7; 7 bases map to TRBD1. With V trimmed by 5 bases and J by 5 bases, 6 bases remained unmatched. The CDR3 loop spans 13 amino acids. Per the germline V gene, CDR1 is SGHVS and CDR2 is FQNEAQ. The CDR3 sequence is CASSPDRRHEQYF. CDR3 in DNA: TGTGCCAGCAGCCCGGACAGGAGGCACGAGCAGTACTTC.

This clonotype appeared many times. The chain carries TRBV7-9 and TRBJ2-2; weak D call: TRBD1 (5 bases). Per the germline V gene, CDR1 is SEHNR and CDR2 is FQNEAQ (reference sequence). CDR3 length: 14 amino acids. Trimming took off 5 bases at V and 4 bases at J, with 11 bases between the two ends. The CDR3 region is CASSPRASTGELFF. The CDR3 bases are TGTGCCAGCAGCCCCAGGGCGTCCACCGGGGAGCTGTTTTTT.

This clonotype was counted a few times. CDR3: CASSLRVAGETQYF. The CDR3 DNA is TGTGCCAGCAGCTTACGGGTAGCGGGAGAGACCCAGTACTTC. This sequence joins TRBV7-6 and TRBJ2-5; 7 nucleotides line up with TRBD2. With V trimmed by 2 bases and J by 4 bases, 4 bases remained unmatched. In germline, CDR1 is SGHVS, CDR2 FNYEAQ. This CDR3 spans 14 amino acids.

This clonotype has more than one count but fewer than ten. This rearrangement joins TRBV9 to TRBJ1-2, with D perhaps TRBD1 (6 bases). Germline V gene sequence: CDR1 SGDLS, CDR2 YYNGEE. CDR3 size: 15 residues. V gave up 0 bases and J gave up 3 bases, with 12 bases separating them. CDR3 nucleotides: TGTGCCAGCAGCGTAGCCCCAGGGGAGGACTATGGCTACACCTTC. Protein sequence: CASSVAPGEDYGYTF.

The rearrangement links TRBV7-3 to TRBJ2-7; a weak D match, TRBD2 (6 bases). Germline loops: CDR1 SGHTA, CDR2 FQGTGA. V was clipped by 5 bases and J by 2 bases, with 19 bases between them. This CDR3 is built from 16 residues. The CDR3 nucleotides read TGTGCCAGCAGCAATAAAAGAGGTAGCGGAGCCTACGAGCAGTACTTC. Translation gives CASSNKRGSGAYEQYF.

Of note for this clonotype: Since a much larger clone is just one base distant, this may be a read error. The chain combines TRBV27 with TRBJ1-4; D gene ambiguous. The V end lost 1 base, the J end lost 9 bases, and 12 bases lay between the germline ends. This CDR3 region has 14 residues. Germline V gives CDR1 MNHEY, CDR2 SMNVEV (reference sequence). CDR3 amino acids: CASSLWPFGKKLFF. The CDR3 nucleotides are TGTGCCAGCAGTTTATGGCCCTTCGGGAAAAAACTGTTTTTT.

CDR3 in amino acids: CAISERAGDTQYF. CDR3 bases: TGTGCCATCAGCGAAAGGGCGGGGGATACGCAGTATTTT. The gene calls are TRBV10-3 and TRBJ2-3; TRBD2 is a possible D gene (6 bases). The germline V gene has CDR1 ENHRY and CDR2 SYGVKD. This CDR3 spans 13 amino acids. V was clipped by 6 bases and J by 6 bases, with 13 bases between them.

This clonotype was detected a few times. The V gene is TRBV6-5, the J gene TRBJ2-7, with 8 bases aligning to TRBD1. The CDR3 totals 15 residues. Germline V gene data show CDR1 as MNHEY and CDR2 as SVGAGI. V trimming: 2 bases; J trimming: 4 bases; junction bases outside the gene matches: 7. CDR3: CASSYGDRPQYEQYF. The CDR3 DNA follows: TGTGCCAGCAGTTACGGGGACAGGCCCCAATACGAGCAGTACTTC.

The rearrangement links TRBV9 to TRBJ2-2; 9 bases fit TRBD2. CDR1 is SGDLS and CDR2 is YYNGEE in the germline V gene. The junction had 7 bases not matched to a gene; V was cut back by 5 bases and J by 2 bases. CDR3 length equals 16 residues. The CDR3 here is CASRVASGANTGELFF. The CDR3, as DNA: TGTGCCAGCAGGGTTGCTAGCGGGGCCAACACCGGGGAGCTGTTTTTT.

V gene TRBV29-1 combines with J gene TRBJ2-7; TRBD1 aligns across 7 bases. Germline CDR1 and CDR2: SQVTM and ANQGSEA. V was clipped by 8 bases and J by 5 bases; unmatched bases: 15. The CDR3 covers 14 residues. The DNA for the CDR3 is TGCAGCTTCTCCCCGATGGACAGGTCCAACGAGCAGTACTTC. It yields the protein CSFSPMDRSNEQYF.

The V gene is TRBV4-1, the J gene TRBJ2-7, with D perhaps TRBD2 (6 bases). Trimming took off 4 bases at V and 0 bases at J, with 16 bases between the two ends. Per germline, CDR1 MGHRA and CDR2 YSYEKL. CDR3 size: 16 residues. This chain's CDR3 is CASSRAGTQFSYEQYF. The CDR3 DNA follows: TGCGCCAGCAGCCGAGCGGGCACTCAGTTCTCCTACGAGCAGTACTTC.

In this sample, this clonotype turned up a few times. The chain links TRBV15 to TRBJ2-2, with unresolved D. Germline CDR1 and CDR2: LNHNV and YYDKDF (reference sequence). The CDR3 has 13 residues. V lost 7 bases and J lost 0, with 6 bases in between. CDR3 sequence (DNA): TGTGCCACCATTATACCGAACACCGGGGAGCTGTTTTTT. This encodes CATIIPNTGELFF.

This chain joins TRBV9 and TRBJ2-5, with D tentatively TRBD2 (6 bases). The germline V and J ends were trimmed by 4 bases and 4 bases, with 20 bases remaining between them. CDR1 and CDR2 (germline): SGDLS, YYNGEE. This CDR3 contains 16 residues. The CDR3 DNA reads TGTGCCAGCAGCTCTCCACCTCGGGAGCCGGGAGAGACCCAGTACTTC. The encoded protein is CASSSPPREPGETQYF.

This clonotype was detected a few times. The chain joins TRBV7-9 to TRBJ1-6, with D unresolved. The CDR3 totals 13 residues. Germline V CDR1 and CDR2: SEHNR, FQNEAQ (reference sequence). Trimming pared 2 bases from V and 8 bases from J, leaving 7 bases between. CDR3 loop: CASSLPVDSPLHF. The DNA of the CDR3 is TGTGCCAGCAGCTTACCTGTCGATTCACCCCTCCACTTT.

The chain combines TRBV5-1 with TRBJ2-5; 8 bases fit TRBD2. This CDR3 comprises 14 residues. V trimming: 0 bases; J trimming: 3 bases; junction bases outside the gene matches: 1. CDR1 and CDR2 from the germline V gene are SGHRS and YFSETQ. Here the CDR3 DNA reads TGCGCCAGCAGCTTGGAGGGACTAGAAGAGACCCAGTACTTC. It specifies CASSLEGLEETQYF. Combining the CDR3 with reference TRBV5-1 and TRBJ2-5 gives the whole variable domain KAGVTQTPRYLIKTRGQQVTLSCSPISGHRSVSWYQQTPGQGLQFLFEYFSETQRNKGNFPGRFSGRQFSNSRSEMNVSTLELGDSALYLCASSLEGLEETQYFGPGTRLLVL.

The V and J genes are TRBV4-1 and TRBJ2-5, with 9 bases aligning to TRBD1. J gave up 3 bases and V 8 bases, and 4 bases lay outside the gene matches. The CDR3 covers 13 residues. Per the germline V gene, CDR1 is MGHRA and CDR2 is YSYEKL. CDR3 loop: CASGTGREETQYF. CDR3 in DNA: TGCGCCAGCGGGACAGGGAGGGAAGAGACCCAGTACTTC.

This clonotype was seen more than once but under ten times. The CDR3 DNA is TGCAGTGCTAGAGATCCCCCGGGGAGCTCCTACGAGCAGTACTTC. It codes for CSARDPPGSSYEQYF. The V gene is TRBV20-1, the J gene TRBJ2-7; D possibly corresponds to TRBD2 (5 bases). The V gene's germline CDR1 is DFQATT and CDR2 SNEGSKA (reference sequence). The CDR3 runs 15 residues. Trimming pared 0 bases from V and 0 bases from J, leaving 12 bases between.

V is TRBV11-2 and J is TRBJ2-1; D unresolved. The CDR3 spans 12 residues. The germline V gene has CDR1 SGHAT and CDR2 FQNNGV. V lost 5 bases and J 9 bases, leaving 11 bases between the germline ends. In DNA form, the CDR3 reads TGTGCCAGCAGCCTACACGACATTGAGCAGTTCTTC. It codes for CASSLHDIEQFF.

The J gene is TRBJ2-7, the V gene TRBV27; D not certain. CDR1 and CDR2 from the germline V gene are MNHEY and SMNVEV (reference sequence). The ends were cut back, 6 bases at V and 4 bases at J, with 19 bases in the middle. CDR3 length equals 15 residues. The CDR3 bases are TGTGCCAGCAGGCCAACAGACATGGTTCAGTACGAGCAGTACTTC. Amino acids: CASRPTDMVQYEQYF.

This clonotype was picked up a small number of times. V gene TRBV18 combines with J gene TRBJ2-7; 7 bases fit TRBD2. The CDR3 extends over 14 amino acids. Per germline, CDR1 KGHSH and CDR2 LQKENI. After removal of 1 base from V and 6 bases from J, the junction contained 6 bases not matched to a gene. The CDR3 spells CASSPQAGNGEQYF. CDR3 in DNA: TGTGCCAGCTCACCACAAGCGGGAAACGGCGAGCAGTACTTC.

The sample holds many counts of this clonotype. The chain has TRBV11-2 and TRBJ2-7, with 9 bases lining up with TRBD2. Germline V gives CDR1 SGHAT, CDR2 FQNNGV. The CDR3 has 17 amino acids. After removal of 5 bases from V and 2 bases from J, the junction contained 13 bases not matched to a gene. Here the CDR3 DNA reads TGTGCCAGCAGCCCACCCTTAGGACTAGCGTTAACCTACGAGCAGTACTTC. Its translation: CASSPPLGLALTYEQYF. The full variable domain, in which reference TRBV11-2 and TRBJ2-7 provide the parts outside the CDR3, is EAGVAQSPRYKIIEKRQSVAFWCNPISGHATLYWYQQILGQGPKLLIQFQNNGVVDDSQLPKDRFSAERLKGVDSTLKIQPAKLEDSAVYLCASSPPLGLALTYEQYFGPGTRLTVT.

This clonotype was seen ten or more times. V gene TRBV5-1 combines with J gene TRBJ2-7; D perhaps matches TRBD2 (6 bases). CDR3 length: 19 amino acids. Germline lookup yields CDR1 SGHRS and CDR2 YFSETQ. V lost 2 bases and J 4 bases, leaving 28 bases between the germline ends. The CDR3 sequence: CASSFIPGVFPQASYEQYF. The CDR3 nucleotides are TGCGCCAGCAGCTTCATTCCGGGAGTGTTCCCTCAAGCTTCGTACGAGCAGTACTTC. Supplemented by reference TRBV5-1 and TRBJ2-7, the full variable domain reads KAGVTQTPRYLIKTRGQQVTLSCSPISGHRSVSWYQQTPGQGLQFLFEYFSETQRNKGNFPGRFSGRQFSNSRSEMNVSTLELGDSALYLCASSFIPGVFPQASYEQYFGPGTRLTVT.

The V gene is TRBV29-1, the J gene TRBJ2-7, with D perhaps given as TRBD1 or TRBD2 (5 bases each). V lost 7 bases and J 2 bases, leaving 12 bases between the germline ends. Germline CDR1 SQVTM, CDR2 ANQGSEA. CDR3 length equals 12 residues. CDR3 amino acids: CSGRDGTYEQYF. The CDR3 DNA sequence: TGCAGCGGTCGGGACGGCACCTACGAGCAGTACTTC.

The V call is TRBV18, the J call TRBJ2-1; either TRBD1 or TRBD2 may fit D (5 bases each). Germline V gene data show CDR1 as KGHSH and CDR2 as LQKENI. CDR3 length: 12 amino acids. Trimming took 3 bases from V and 12 from J, leaving 12 bases between them. The CDR3 region is CASSPAERGQFF. CDR3 nucleotide sequence: TGTGCCAGCTCACCTGCAGAGAGGGGGCAGTTCTTC.

The genes are TRBV27 and TRBJ2-5; tentative D call: TRBD2 (5 bases). CDR1 and CDR2 from the germline V gene are MNHEY and SMNVEV (reference sequence). The CDR3 covers 18 residues. Trimming pared 5 bases from V and 3 bases from J, leaving 25 bases between. The CDR3 reads CASSTTRRVRANEETQYF. The CDR3 coding sequence is TGTGCCAGCAGTACAACGCGCAGAGTGCGGGCCAATGAAGAGACCCAGTACTTC.

This clonotype was detected many times. The chain is built from TRBV29-1 and TRBJ2-2; D gene ambiguous. Germline V gene sequence: CDR1 SQVTM, CDR2 ANQGSEA. CDR3 size: 14 residues. The V end lost 2 bases, the J end lost 0 bases, and 7 bases lay between the germline ends. The CDR3 reads CSVEQGPNTGELFF. The CDR3 nucleotides read TGCAGCGTTGAACAAGGACCGAACACCGGGGAGCTGTTTTTT.

This clonotype was detected a few times. J is TRBJ2-7 and V is TRBV18, with TRBD2 identical over 9 bases. Trimming removed 0 bases from V and 6 bases from J; junction bases left unmatched: 6. CDR1 is KGHSH and CDR2 is LQKENI in the germline V gene. CDR3 length: 15 residues. This chain's CDR3 is CASSPPSGSVGEQYF. The DNA of the CDR3 is TGTGCCAGCTCACCACCTAGCGGGAGTGTGGGCGAGCAGTACTTC.

This clonotype was found a few times. This chain connects TRBV7-2 to TRBJ2-1; D is undetermined. Trimming removed 8 bases at V and 0 bases at J, with 14 bases between. Germline lookup yields CDR1 SGHTA and CDR2 FQGNSA. The CDR3 contains 15 residues. The CDR3 bases are TGTGCCAGCCGCAGCGCGGTTAGCTCCTACAATGAGCAGTTCTTC. Translating gives CASRSAVSSYNEQFF.